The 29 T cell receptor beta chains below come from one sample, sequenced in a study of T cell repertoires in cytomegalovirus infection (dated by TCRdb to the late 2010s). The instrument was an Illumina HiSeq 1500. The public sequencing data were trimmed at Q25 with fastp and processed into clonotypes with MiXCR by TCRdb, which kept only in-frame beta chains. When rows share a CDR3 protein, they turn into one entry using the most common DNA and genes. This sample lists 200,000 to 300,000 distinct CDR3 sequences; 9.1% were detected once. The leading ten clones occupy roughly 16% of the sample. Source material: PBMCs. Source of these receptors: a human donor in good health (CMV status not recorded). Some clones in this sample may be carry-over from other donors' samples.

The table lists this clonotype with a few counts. This chain's CDR3 is CSARNRKYEQYF. In DNA, the CDR3 is TGCAGTGCTAGGAACAGGAAATACGAGCAGTACTTC. The rearrangement links TRBV20-1 to TRBJ2-7; a possible D gene is TRBD1 (5 bases). Trimming took off 3 bases at V and 4 bases at J, with 10 bases between the two ends. Germline V gene data show CDR1 as DFQATT and CDR2 as SNEGSKA (reference sequence). The CDR3 totals 12 residues.

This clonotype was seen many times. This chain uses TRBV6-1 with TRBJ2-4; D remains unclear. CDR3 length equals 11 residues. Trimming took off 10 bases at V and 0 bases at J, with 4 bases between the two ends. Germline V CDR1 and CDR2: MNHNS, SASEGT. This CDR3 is CATSAKNIQYF. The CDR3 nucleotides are TGTGCCACCTCAGCCAAAAACATTCAGTACTTC.

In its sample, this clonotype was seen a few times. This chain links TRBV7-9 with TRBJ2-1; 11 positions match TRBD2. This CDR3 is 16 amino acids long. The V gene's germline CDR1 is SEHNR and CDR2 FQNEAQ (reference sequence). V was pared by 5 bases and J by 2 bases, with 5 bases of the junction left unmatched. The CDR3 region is CASSALAGGAYNEQFF. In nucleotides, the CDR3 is TGTGCCAGCAGCGCCCTAGCGGGGGGCGCCTACAATGAGCAGTTCTTC.

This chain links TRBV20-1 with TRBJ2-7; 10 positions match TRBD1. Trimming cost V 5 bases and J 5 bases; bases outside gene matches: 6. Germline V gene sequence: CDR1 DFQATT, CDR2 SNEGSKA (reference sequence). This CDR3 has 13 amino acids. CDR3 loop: CSAGTGVMNEQYF. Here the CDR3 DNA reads TGCAGTGCTGGGACAGGGGTTATGAACGAGCAGTACTTC.

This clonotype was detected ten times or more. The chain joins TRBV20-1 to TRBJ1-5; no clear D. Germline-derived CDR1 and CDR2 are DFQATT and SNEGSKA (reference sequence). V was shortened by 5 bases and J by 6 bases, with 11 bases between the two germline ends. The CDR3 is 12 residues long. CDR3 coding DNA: TGCAGTGCTCGCGAGTCTCTTCAGCCCCAGCATTTT. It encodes CSARESLQPQHF.

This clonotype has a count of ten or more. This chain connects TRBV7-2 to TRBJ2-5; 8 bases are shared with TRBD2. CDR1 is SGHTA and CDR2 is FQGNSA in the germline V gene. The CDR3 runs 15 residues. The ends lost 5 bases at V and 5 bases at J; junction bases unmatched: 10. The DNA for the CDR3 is TGTGCCAGCAGCCCGGATCGGGGGGGTTATGAGACCCAGTACTTC. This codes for CASSPDRGGYETQYF.

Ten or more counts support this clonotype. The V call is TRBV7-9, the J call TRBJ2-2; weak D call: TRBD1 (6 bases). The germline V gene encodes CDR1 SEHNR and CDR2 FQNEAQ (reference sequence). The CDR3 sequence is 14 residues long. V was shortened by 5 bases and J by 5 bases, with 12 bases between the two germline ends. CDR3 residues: CASSPLQGTGELFF. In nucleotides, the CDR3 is TGTGCCAGCAGCCCTCTACAGGGAACCGGGGAGCTGTTTTTT. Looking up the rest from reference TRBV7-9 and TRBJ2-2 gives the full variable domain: DTGVSQNPRHKITKRGQNVTFRCDPISEHNRLYWYRQTLGQGPEFLTYFQNEAQLEKSRLLSDRFSAERPKGSFSTLEIQRTEQGDSAMYLCASSPLQGTGELFFGEGSRLTVL.

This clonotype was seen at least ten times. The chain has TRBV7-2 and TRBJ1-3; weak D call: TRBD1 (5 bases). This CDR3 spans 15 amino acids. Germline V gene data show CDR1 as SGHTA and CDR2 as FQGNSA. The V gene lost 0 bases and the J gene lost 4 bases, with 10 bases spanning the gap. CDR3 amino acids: CASSLAGASGNTIYF. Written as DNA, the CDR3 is TGTGCCAGCAGCTTAGCAGGGGCGTCGGGAAACACCATATATTTT.

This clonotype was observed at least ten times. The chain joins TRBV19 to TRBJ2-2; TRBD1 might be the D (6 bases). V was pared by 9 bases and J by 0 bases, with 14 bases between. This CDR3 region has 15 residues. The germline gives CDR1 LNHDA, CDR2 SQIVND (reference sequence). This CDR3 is CASHRQAANTGELFF. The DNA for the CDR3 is TGTGCCAGCCACCGACAGGCCGCGAACACCGGGGAGCTGTTTTTT. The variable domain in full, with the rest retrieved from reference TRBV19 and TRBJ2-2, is DGGITQSPKYLFRKEGQNVTLSCEQNLNHDAMYWYRQDPGQGLRLIYYSQIVNDFQKGDIAEGYSVSREKKESFPLTVTSAQKNPTAFYLCASHRQAANTGELFFGEGSRLTVL.

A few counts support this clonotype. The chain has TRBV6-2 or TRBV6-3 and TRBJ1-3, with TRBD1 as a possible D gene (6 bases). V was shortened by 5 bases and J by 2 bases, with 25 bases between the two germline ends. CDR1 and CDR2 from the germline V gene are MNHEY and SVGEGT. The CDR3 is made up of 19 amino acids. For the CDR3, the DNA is TGTGCCAGCAGTACCACACCGGGACACCACATTACCCCTGGAAACACCATATATTTT. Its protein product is CASSTTPGHHITPGNTIYF.

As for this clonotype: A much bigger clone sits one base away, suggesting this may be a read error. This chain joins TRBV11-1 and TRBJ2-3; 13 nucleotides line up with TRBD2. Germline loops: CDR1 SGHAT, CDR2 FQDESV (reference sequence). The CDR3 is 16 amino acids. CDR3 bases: TGTGCCTGCAGCTTAGGGACTAGCGGGGCCGAAGATACGCAGTATTTT. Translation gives CACSLGTSGAEDTQYF.

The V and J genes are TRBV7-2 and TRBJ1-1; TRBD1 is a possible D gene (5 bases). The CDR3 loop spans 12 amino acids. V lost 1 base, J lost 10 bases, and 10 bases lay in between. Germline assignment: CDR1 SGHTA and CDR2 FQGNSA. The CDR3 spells CASSLDRGTAFF. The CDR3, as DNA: TGTGCCAGCAGCTTAGATAGGGGAACAGCTTTCTTT.

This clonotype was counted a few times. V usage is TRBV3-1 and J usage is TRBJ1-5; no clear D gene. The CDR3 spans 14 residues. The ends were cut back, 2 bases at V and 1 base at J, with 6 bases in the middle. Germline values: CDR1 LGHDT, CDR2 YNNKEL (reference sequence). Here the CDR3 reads CASSQRASNQPQHF. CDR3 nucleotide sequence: TGTGCCAGCAGCCAAAGGGCCAGCAATCAGCCCCAGCATTTT.

The CDR3 sequence: CASHGQLNTEAFF. The DNA of the CDR3 is TGTGCCAGCCATGGACAGTTGAACACTGAAGCTTTCTTT. The J gene is TRBJ1-1, the V gene TRBV5-5; a weak D match, TRBD1 (6 bases). Germline values: CDR1 SGHKS, CDR2 YYEKEE (reference sequence). This CDR3 is built from 13 residues. V lost 7 bases and J 0 bases, leaving 10 bases between the germline ends.

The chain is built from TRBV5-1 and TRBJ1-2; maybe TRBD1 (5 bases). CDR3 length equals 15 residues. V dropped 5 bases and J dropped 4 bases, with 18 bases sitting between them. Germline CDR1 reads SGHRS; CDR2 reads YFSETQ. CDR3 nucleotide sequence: TGCGCCAGCAGGGTTACCGGGACGGATATCTATGGCTACACCTTC. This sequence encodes CASRVTGTDIYGYTF. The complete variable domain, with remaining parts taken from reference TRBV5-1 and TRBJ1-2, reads KAGVTQTPRYLIKTRGQQVTLSCSPISGHRSVSWYQQTPGQGLQFLFEYFSETQRNKGNFPGRFSGRQFSNSRSEMNVSTLELGDSALYLCASRVTGTDIYGYTFGSGTRLTVV.

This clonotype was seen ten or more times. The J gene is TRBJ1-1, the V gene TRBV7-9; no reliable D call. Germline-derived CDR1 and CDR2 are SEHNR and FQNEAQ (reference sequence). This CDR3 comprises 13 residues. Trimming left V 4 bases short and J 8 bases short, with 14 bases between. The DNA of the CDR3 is TGTGCCAGCAGCTCCACAGCCCCCGGAGAAGCTTTCTTT. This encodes CASSSTAPGEAFF.

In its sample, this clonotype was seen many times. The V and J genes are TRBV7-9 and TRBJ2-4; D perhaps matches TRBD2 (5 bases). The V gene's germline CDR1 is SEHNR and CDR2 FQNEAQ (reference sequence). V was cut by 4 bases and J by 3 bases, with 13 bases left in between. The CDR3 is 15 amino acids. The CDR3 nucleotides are TGTGCCAGCAGCTCCTCGGGGATCGACAAAAACATTCAGTACTTC. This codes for CASSSSGIDKNIQYF.

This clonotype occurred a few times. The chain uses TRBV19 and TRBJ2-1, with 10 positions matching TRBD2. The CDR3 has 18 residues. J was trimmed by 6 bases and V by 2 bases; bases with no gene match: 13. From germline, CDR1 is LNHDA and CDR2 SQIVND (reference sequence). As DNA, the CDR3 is TGTGCCAGTAGTATACAGCGGGGGGGAGGGGTTCAGGTCAATGAGCAGTTCTTC. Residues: CASSIQRGGGVQVNEQFF.

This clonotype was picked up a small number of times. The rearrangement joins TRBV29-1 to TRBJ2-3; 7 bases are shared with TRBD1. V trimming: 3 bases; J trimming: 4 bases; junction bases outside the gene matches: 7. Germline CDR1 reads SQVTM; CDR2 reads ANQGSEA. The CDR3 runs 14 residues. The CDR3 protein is CSVDGRDRSDTQYF. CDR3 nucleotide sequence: TGCAGCGTTGACGGCCGGGACAGATCAGATACGCAGTATTTT.

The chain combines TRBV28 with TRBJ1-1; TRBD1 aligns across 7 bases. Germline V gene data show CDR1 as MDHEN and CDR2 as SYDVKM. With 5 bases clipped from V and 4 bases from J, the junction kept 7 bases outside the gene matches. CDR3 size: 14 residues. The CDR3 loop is CASSPTPGGTEAFF. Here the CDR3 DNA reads TGTGCCAGCAGTCCCACCCCAGGGGGCACTGAAGCTTTCTTT.

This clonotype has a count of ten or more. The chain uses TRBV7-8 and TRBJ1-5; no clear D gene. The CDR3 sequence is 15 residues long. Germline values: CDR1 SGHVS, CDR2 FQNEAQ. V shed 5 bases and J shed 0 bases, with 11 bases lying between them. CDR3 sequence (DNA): TGTGCCAGCAGCCAAACAGAGCTTAGCAATCAGCCCCAGCATTTT. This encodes CASSQTELSNQPQHF.

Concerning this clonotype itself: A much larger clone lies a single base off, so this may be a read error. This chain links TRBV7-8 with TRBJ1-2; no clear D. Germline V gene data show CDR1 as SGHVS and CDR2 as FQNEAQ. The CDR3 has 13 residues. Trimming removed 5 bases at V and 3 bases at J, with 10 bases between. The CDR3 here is CASSNGDDYGYTF. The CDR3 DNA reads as TGTGCCAGCAGCAACGGAGACGACTATGGCTACACCTTC.

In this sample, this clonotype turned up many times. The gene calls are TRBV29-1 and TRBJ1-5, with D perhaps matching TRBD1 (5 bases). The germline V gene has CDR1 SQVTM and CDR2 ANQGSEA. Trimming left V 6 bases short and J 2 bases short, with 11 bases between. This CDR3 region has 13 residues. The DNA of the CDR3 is TGCAGCGTCGTTGAAGGGGGCAATCAGCCCCAGCATTTT. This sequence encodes CSVVEGGNQPQHF.

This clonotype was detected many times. Written as DNA, the CDR3 is TGTGCCAGCAGCTTATCCAGGGGAAACGGAAACACCATATATTTT. Its translation is CASSLSRGNGNTIYF. The rearrangement links TRBV7-2 to TRBJ1-3; D is perhaps TRBD1 (6 bases). The CDR3 runs 15 residues. Per germline, CDR1 SGHTA and CDR2 FQGNSA. The V and J ends lost 2 bases and 4 bases respectively, with 12 bases between them.

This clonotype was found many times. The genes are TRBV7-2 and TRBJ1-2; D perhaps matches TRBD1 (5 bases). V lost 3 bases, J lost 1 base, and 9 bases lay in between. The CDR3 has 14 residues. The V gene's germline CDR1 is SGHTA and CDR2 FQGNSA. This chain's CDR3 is CASSFRTRNYGYTF. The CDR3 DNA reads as TGTGCCAGCAGCTTCCGGACACGTAACTATGGCTACACCTTC.

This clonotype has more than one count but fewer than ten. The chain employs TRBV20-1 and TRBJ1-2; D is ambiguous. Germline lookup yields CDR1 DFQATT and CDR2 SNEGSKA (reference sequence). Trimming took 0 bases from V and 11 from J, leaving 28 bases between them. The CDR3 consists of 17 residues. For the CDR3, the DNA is TGCAGTGCTAGAGATTATGGTCCGGGATTGACTACCTCTCGGTACACCTTC. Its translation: CSARDYGPGLTTSRYTF.

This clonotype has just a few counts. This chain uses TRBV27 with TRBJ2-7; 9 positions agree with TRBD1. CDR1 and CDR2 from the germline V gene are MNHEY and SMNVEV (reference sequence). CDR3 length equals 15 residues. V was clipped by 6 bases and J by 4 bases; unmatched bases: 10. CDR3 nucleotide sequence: TGTGCCAGCAGATCCAGACAGGGGGGGGTTTACGAGCAGTACTTC. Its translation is CASRSRQGGVYEQYF.

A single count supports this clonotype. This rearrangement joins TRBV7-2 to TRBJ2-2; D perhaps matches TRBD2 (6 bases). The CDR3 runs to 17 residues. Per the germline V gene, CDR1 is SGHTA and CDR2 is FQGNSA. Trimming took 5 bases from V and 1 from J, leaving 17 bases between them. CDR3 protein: CASSSRGGVMNTGELFF. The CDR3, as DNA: TGTGCCAGCAGCAGCCGAGGAGGGGTAATGAACACCGGGGAGCTGTTTTTT.

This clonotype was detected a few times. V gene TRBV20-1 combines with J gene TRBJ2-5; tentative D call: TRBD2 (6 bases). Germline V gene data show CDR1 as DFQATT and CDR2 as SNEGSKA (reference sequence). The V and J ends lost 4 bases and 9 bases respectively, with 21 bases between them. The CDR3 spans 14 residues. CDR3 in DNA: TGCAGTGCTACCGGAGGACGGGGGTCCGGGTCCCAGTACTTC. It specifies CSATGGRGSGSQYF.